Here is one T cell receptor beta chain with its context. This CDR3 has 13 amino acids. With 6 bases clipped from V and 11 bases from J, the junction kept 7 bases outside the gene matches. In germline, CDR1 is WNHNN, CDR2 SYGVQD (reference sequence). The authors ran a second PCR of roughly 6 to 11 cycles using a sample-barcoded 5' primer and a J-beta primer mix. MiXCR was run by TCRdb on the 5' RACE reads, yielding one entry per CDR3 protein. The sample carries fewer than 800,000 distinct CDR3 sequences, roughly 21% recorded once. The sample belongs to a study of blood T cells in healthy people across ages.

The V call is TRBV10-1, the J call TRBJ2-5, with TRBD2 identical over 12 bases. Sequencing was performed on blood. The TCR was taken from a man in his 70s in good health. DNA for the CDR3: TGCGCCAGCAGGAGACTAGCGGGAGAGGAGCAGTACTTC. Protein sequence: CASRRLAGEEQYF.